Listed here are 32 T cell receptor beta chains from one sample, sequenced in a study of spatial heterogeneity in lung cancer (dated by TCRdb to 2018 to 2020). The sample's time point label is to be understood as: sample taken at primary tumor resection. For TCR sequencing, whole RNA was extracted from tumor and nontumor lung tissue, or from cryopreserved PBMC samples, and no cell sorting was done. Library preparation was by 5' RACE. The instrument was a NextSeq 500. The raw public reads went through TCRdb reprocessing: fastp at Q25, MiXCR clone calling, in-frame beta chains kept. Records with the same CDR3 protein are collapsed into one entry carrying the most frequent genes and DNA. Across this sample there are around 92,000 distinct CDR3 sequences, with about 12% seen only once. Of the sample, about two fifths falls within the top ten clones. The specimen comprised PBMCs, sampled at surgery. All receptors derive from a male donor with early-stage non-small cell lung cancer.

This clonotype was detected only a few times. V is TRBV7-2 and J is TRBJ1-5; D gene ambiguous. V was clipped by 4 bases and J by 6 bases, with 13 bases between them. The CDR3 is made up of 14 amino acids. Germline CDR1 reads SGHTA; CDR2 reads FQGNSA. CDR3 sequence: CASSSRGGGQPQHF. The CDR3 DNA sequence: TGTGCCAGCAGCTCGCGGGGTGGAGGTCAGCCCCAGCATTTT.

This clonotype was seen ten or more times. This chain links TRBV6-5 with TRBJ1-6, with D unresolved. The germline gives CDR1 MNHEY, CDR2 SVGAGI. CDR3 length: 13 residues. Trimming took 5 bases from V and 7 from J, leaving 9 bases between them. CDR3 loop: CASSTSGNSPLHF. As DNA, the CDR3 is TGTGCCAGCAGTACCTCTGGAAATTCACCCCTCCACTTT.

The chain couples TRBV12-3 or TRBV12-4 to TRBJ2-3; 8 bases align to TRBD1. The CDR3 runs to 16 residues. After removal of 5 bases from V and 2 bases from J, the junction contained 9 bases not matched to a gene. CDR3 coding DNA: TGTGCCAGCAGTCAACCGGGACAGGACACCACAGATACGCAGTATTTT. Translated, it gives CASSQPGQDTTDTQYF.

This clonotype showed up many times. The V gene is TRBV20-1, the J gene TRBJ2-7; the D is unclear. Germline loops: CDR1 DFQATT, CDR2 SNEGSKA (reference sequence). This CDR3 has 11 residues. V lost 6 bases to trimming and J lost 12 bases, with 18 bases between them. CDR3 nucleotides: TGCAGTGCCGAACTCGGTCGGCGTTGGTACTTC. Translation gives CSAELGRRWYF.

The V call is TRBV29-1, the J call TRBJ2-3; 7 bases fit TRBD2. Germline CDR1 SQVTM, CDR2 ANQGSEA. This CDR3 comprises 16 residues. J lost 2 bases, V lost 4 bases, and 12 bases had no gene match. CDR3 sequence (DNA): TGCAGCGTTGGGGAGGGAGCGGGGCTTACCACAGATACGCAGTATTTT. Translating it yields CSVGEGAGLTTDTQYF.

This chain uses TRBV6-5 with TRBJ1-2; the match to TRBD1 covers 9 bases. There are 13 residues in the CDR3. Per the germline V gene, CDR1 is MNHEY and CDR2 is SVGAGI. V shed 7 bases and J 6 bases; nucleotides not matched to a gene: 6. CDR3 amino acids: CASTRQGVDGYTF. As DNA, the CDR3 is TGTGCCAGCACCCGACAGGGGGTTGATGGCTACACCTTC.

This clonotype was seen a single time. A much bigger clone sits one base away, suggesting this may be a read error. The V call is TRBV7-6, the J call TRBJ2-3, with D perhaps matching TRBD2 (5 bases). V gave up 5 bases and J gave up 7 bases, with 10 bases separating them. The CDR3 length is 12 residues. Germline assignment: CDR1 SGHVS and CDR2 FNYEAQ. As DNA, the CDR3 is TGTGCCAGCAGCGCCCGGGGAAATACGCAGTATTTT. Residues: CASSARGNTQYF.

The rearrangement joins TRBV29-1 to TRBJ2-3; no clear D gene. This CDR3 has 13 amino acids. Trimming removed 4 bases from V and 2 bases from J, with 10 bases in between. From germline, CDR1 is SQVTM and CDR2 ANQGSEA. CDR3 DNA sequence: TGCAGCGTTGTTATCAGATACACAGATACGCAGTATTTT. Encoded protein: CSVVIRYTDTQYF.

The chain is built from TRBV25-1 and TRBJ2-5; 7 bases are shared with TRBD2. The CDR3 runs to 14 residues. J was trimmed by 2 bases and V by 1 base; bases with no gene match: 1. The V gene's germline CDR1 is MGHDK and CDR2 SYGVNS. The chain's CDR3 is CASSELGGQETQYF. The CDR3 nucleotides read TGTGCCAGCAGTGAATTGGGGGGGCAAGAGACCCAGTACTTC.

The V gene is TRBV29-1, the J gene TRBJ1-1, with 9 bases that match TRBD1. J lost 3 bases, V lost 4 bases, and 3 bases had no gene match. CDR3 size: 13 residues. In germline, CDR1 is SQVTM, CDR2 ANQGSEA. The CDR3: CSVGDRVYTEAFF. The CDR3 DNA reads TGCAGCGTTGGGGACAGGGTATACACTGAAGCTTTCTTT.

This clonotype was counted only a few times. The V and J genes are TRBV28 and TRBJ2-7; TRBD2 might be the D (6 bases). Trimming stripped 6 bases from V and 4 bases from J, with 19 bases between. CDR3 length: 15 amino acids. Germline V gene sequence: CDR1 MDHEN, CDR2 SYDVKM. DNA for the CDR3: TGTGCCAGCAGCCCGGAGGGCCAGAGAACTTACGAGCAGTACTTC. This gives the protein CASSPEGQRTYEQYF.

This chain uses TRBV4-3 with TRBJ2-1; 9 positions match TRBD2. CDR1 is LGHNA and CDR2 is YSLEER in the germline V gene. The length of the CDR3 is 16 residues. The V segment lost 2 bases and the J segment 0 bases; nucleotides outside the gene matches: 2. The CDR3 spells CASSQRRGGSYNEQFF. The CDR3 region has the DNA TGCGCCAGCAGCCAACGGCGGGGGGGCTCCTACAATGAGCAGTTCTTC.

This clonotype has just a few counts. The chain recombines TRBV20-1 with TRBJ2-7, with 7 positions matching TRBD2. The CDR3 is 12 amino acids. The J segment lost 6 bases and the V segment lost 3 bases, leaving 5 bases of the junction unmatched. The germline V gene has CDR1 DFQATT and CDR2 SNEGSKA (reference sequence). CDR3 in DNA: TGCAGTGCTAGTTCGGGGGGAGGCGAGCAGTACTTC. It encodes CSASSGGGEQYF.

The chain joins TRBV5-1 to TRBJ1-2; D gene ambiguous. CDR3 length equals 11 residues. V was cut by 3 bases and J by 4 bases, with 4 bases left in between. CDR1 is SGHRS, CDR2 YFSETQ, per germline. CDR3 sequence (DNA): TGCGCCAGCAGCTCGTTCTATGGCTACACCTTC. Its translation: CASSSFYGYTF.

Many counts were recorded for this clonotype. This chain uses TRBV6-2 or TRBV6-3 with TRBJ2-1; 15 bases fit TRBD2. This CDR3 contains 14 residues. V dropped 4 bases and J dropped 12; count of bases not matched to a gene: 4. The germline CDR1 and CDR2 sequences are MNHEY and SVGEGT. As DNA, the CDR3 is TGTGCCAGCAGTTTTGGACTAGCGGGAGGGTCGCAGTTCTTC. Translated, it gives CASSFGLAGGSQFF.

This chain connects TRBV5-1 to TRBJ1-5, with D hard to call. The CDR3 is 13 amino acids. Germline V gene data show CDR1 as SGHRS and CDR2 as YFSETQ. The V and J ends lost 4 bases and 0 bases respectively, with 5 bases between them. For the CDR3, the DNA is TGCGCCAGCAGCAAGAATAGCAATCAGCCCCAGCATTTT. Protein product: CASSKNSNQPQHF.

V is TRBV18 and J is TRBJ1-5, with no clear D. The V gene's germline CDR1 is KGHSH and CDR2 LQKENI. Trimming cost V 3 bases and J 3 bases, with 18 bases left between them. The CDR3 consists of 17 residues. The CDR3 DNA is TGTGCCAGCTCACCGGTGATGGCCAGCGATGTCAATCAGCCCCAGCATTTT. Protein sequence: CASSPVMASDVNQPQHF.

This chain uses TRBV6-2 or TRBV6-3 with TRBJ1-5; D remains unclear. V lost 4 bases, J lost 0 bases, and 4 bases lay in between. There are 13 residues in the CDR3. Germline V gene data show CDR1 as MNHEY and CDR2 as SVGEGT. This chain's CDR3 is CASSFASNQPQHF. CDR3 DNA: TGTGCCAGCAGTTTCGCTAGCAATCAGCCCCAGCATTTT.

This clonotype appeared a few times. The CDR3 region has the DNA TGCAGTGCTAGAGCCGGACAGGGGAGCTCCTACGAGCAGTACTTC. It encodes CSARAGQGSSYEQYF. This chain uses TRBV20-1 with TRBJ2-7, with 9 bases identical to TRBD1. Losses at the gene ends were 1 base for V and 0 bases for J; bases not matched to a gene: 4. The germline V gene has CDR1 DFQATT and CDR2 SNEGSKA (reference sequence). This CDR3 spans 15 amino acids.

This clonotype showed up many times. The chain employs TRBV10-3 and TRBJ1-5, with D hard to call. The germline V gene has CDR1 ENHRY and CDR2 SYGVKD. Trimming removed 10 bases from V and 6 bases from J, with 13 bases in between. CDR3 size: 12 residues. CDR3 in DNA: TGTGCCACATGGGGTCCCGGTCAGCCCCAGCATTTT. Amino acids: CATWGPGQPQHF.

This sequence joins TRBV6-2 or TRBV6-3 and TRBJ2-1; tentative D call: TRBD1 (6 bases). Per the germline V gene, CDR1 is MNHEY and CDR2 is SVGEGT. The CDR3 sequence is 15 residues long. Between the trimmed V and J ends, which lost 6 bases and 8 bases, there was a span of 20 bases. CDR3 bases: TGTGCCAGCAGGCACAGGGTAGGGTTGTTTGATGAGCAGTTCTTC. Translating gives CASRHRVGLFDEQFF.

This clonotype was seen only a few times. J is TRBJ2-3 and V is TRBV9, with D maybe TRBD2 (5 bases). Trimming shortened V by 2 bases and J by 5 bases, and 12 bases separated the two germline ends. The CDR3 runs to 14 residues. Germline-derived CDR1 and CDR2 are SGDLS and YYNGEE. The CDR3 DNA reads TGTGCCAGCAGCGTCCAGCCGGGAATAGATACGCAGTATTTT. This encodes CASSVQPGIDTQYF.

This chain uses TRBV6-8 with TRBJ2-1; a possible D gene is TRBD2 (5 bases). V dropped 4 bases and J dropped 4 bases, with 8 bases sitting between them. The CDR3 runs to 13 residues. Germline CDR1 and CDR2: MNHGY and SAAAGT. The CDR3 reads CASSCGGYNEQFF. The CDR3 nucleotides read TGTGCCAGCAGTTGTGGCGGGTACAATGAGCAGTTCTTC.

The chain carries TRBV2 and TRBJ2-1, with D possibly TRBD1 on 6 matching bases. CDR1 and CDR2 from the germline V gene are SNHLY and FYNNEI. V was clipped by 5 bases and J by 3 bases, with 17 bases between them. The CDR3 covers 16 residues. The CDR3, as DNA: TGTGCCAGCAGTAGTGACAGGTTGGGGCTCTACAATGAGCAGTTCTTC. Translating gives CASSSDRLGLYNEQFF.

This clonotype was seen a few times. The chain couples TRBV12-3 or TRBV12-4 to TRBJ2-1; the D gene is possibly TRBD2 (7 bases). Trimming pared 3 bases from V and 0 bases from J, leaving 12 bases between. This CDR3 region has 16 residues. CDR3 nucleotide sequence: TGTGCCAGCAGTTTGGGAGGGGGTCCCTCCTACAATGAGCAGTTCTTC. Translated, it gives CASSLGGGPSYNEQFF.

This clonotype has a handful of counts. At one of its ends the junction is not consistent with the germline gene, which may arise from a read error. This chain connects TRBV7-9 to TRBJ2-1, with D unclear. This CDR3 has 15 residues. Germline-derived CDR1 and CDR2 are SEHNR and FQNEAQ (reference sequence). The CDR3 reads CASTLGTESPHEQFF. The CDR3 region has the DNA TGTGCCAGCACCTTAGGCACCGAATCACCCCATGAGCAGTTCTTC. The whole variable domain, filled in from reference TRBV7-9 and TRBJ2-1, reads DTGVSQNPRHKITKRGQNVTFRCDPISEHNRLYWYRQTLGQGPEFLTYFQNEAQLEKSRLLSDRFSAERPKGSFSTLEIQRTEQGDSAMYLCASTLGTESPHEQFFGPGTRLTVL.

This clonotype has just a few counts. CDR3 sequence (DNA): TGCAGTGCCGGGACAGGGAGGTTCTACGAGCAGTACTTC. Translating gives CSAGTGRFYEQYF. This chain connects TRBV20-1 to TRBJ2-7; TRBD1 aligns across 9 bases. The germline V gene has CDR1 DFQATT and CDR2 SNEGSKA (reference sequence). This CDR3 comprises 13 residues. Germline trimming cut 6 bases from V and 3 bases from J; bases unmatched to any gene: 6.

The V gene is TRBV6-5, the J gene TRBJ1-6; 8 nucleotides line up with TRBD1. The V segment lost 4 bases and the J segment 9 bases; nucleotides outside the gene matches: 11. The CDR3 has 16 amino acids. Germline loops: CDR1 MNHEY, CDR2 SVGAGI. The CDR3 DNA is TGTGCCAGCAGTTCCCAAGGACAGGGAGCTCTTTCACCCCTCCACTTT. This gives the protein CASSSQGQGALSPLHF.

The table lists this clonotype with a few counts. CDR3 region: CASSPQTTGQETQYF. Written as DNA, the CDR3 is TGTGCCAGCTCACCTCAAACGACAGGACAAGAGACCCAGTACTTC. The V call is TRBV18, the J call TRBJ2-5, with a weak D call TRBD1 (6 bases). In germline, CDR1 is KGHSH, CDR2 LQKENI. V was cut by 3 bases and J by 2 bases, with 13 bases left in between. The CDR3 has 15 residues.

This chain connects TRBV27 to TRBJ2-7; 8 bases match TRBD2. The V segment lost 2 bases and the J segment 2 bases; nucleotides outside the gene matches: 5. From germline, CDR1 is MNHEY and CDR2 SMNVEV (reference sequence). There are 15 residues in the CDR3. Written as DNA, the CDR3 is TGTGCCAGCAGTTTAAGGGGTAGCGGGGCCTACGAGCAGTACTTC. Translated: CASSLRGSGAYEQYF.

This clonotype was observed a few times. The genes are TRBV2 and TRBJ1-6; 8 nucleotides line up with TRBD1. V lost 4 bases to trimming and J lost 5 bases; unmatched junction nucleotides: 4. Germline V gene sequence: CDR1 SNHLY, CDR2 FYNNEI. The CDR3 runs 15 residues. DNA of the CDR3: TGTGCCAGCAGTGCCGGACAGGGTGATAATTCACCCCTCCACTTT. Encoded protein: CASSAGQGDNSPLHF.

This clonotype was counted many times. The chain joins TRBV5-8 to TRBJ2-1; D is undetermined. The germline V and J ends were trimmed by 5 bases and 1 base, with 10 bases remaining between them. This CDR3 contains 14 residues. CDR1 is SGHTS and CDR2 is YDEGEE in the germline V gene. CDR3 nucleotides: TGTGCCAGCAGTAGGACGGGTTCCTACAATGAGCAGTTCTTC. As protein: CASSRTGSYNEQFF.